This T cell receptor beta chain was profiled in a study of T cell changes during pregnancy in multiple sclerosis (dated by TCRdb to between 2017 and 2020). Notes on the research overall: Changes in the T cell repertoire over the course of pregnancy were examined in this study in women with multiple sclerosis.

From cysteine to phenylalanine, the CDR3 is 13 amino acids long. The read is trimmed to its CDR3 DNA, 39 bases read in frame from base 1. The germline V gene encodes CDR1 SGHRS and CDR2 YFSETQ. At the junction V is shortened by 7 bases and J by 3 bases, with 13 bases in between. Regarding this clone: It has no known antigen specificity. No much larger clone exists at a distance of one base, and base qualities are not known.

The library was made by the immunoSEQ multiplex PCR assay. Held by TCRdb, this immuneACCESS table contains in-frame sequences only and omits some clones. Under half of the omission traces to an unresolved V gene where checked; the cause of the rest is unknown. The sample table shows about 49,000 clones, and more than 85% are seen once. More than 0.95% of the sample is held by the ten biggest clonotypes. The chain links TRBV5-1 with TRBJ2-5; TRBD2 might be the D gene, on 6 matching bases. The specimen was peripheral blood, collected after pregnancy. This TCR derives from a female donor with multiple sclerosis, enrolled in a pregnancy study. The CDR3 is CASSRPGEETQYF. The nucleotides are TGCGCCAGCTCCCGACCGGGGGAAGAGACCCAGTACTTC. Extended through the reference TRBV5-1 and TRBJ2-5 proteins, this CDR3 yields the full variable domain: KAGVTQTPRYLIKTRGQQVTLSCSPISGHRSVSWYQQTPGQGLQFLFEYFSETQRNKGNFPGRFSGRQFSNSRSEMNVSTLELGDSALYLCASSRPGEETQYFGPGTRLLVL.